A selection of T cell receptor beta chains follows, all from one sample in a study of blood T cell repertoires in COVID-19. Clones were sequenced by immunoSEQ multiplex PCR, and TCRdb holds only the in-frame ones, with some missing. The top ten clones hold 0.6% to 0.8% of a sample with approximately 210,000 clones, 85% to 95% of them seen once. The source material was peripheral blood. The receptors here all came from a man aged 25 to 40 with COVID-19, enrolled during active disease. Each CDR3 is given with its conserved first and last residue. Fields, in order: D gene, J gene, clone size, V gene, CDR3 protein, CDR3 DNA. A D gene is named only where the DNA matches it firmly. The size entry is marked missing in some rows and otherwise reads once, few, many or a size class.

TRBD1,TRBJ2-7,once,TRBV4-1,CASSTLGQGEEQYF,TGCGCCAGCAGCACACTCGGACAGGGGGAAGAGCAGTACTTC
-,TRBJ1-1,-,TRBV6-5,CASSYDSEAFF,TGTGCCAGCAGTTACGACAGTGAAGCTTTCTTT
TRBD2,TRBJ2-1,-,TRBV19,CASSPHSGGAYNEQFF,TGTGCCAGTAGTCCCCATAGCGGGGGAGCCTACAATGAGCAGTTCTTC
TRBD1,TRBJ2-7,-,TRBV5-1,CASSFGQGYNEQYF,TGCGCCAGCAGCTTTGGACAGGGATACAACGAGCAGTACTTT
-,TRBJ1-6,-,TRBV19,CASSIDRFVQGAPPLHF,TGTGCCAGTAGTATAGATCGTTTTGTCCAGGGTGCTCCACCCCTCCACTTT
TRBD1,TRBJ2-7,-,TRBV19,CASSTGQGALYEQYF,TGTGCCAGTAGTACCGGACAGGGGGCGTTGTACGAGCAGTACTTC
TRBD1,TRBJ1-2,-,TRBV6-5,CASSTGTAWGYTF,TGTGCCAGCAGTACAGGGACAGCTTGGGGCTACACCTTC
-,TRBJ1-1,-,TRBV28,CASSLSPRNTEAFF,TGTGCCAGCAGTTTATCCCCGAGGAACACTGAAGCTTTCTTT
TRBD1,TRBJ1-2,-,TRBV9,CASSVGQGIDGYTF,TGTGCCAGCAGCGTGGGACAGGGAATAGATGGCTACACCTTC
TRBD1,TRBJ2-6,-,TRBV27,CASSFFMGQGVSGANVLTF,TGTGCCAGCAGTTTTTTTATGGGACAGGGAGTCTCTGGGGCCAACGTCCTGACTTTC
-,TRBJ2-7,-,TRBV7-6,CASSLTATLDYEQYF,TGTGCCAGCAGCTTAACGGCTACCCTAGACTACGAGCAGTACTTC
TRBD2,TRBJ2-1,once,TRBV2,CASSKRGGRYEQFF,TGTGCCAGCAGCAAGCGGGGGGGACGGTATGAGCAGTTCTTC
TRBD2,TRBJ2-5,-,TRBV5-1,CASSFTSGEETQYF,TGCGCCAGCAGCTTTACTAGCGGGGAAGAGACCCAGTACTTC
-,TRBJ2-7,-,TRBV27,CASSFGQGTYEQYF,TGTGCCAGCAGTTTTGGTCAGGGTACCTACGAGCAGTACTTC
TRBD2,TRBJ2-7,-,TRBV13,CASSPRGAGGSHEQYF,TGTGCCAGCAGCCCCCGAGGAGCGGGGGGCAGTCACGAGCAGTACTTC
TRBD2,TRBJ2-2,-,TRBV19,CASTWTSPGELFF,TGTGCCAGTACCTGGACTAGCCCCGGGGAGCTGTTTTTT
TRBD1,TRBJ2-7,-,TRBV3-1/TRBV3-2,CASSQTGTVDEQYF,TGTGCCAGCAGCCAGACCGGGACAGTCGACGAGCAGTACTTC
-,TRBJ2-7,-,TRBV1,CTSSQDLGGTSYEQYF,TGCACCAGCAGCCAAGATCTAGGGGGAACCTCCTACGAGCAGTACTTC
-,TRBJ1-1,-,TRBV12-3/TRBV12-4,CASSQNTEAFF,TGTGCCAGCAGTCAAAACACTGAAGCTTTCTTT
TRBD2,TRBJ2-5,-,TRBV4-2,CASSQSTRGGGRETQYF,TGTGCCAGCAGCCAATCGACTCGCGGGGGGGGGCGTGAGACCCAGTACTTC
-,TRBJ1-2,-,TRBV9,CASSVFPGELYGYTF,TGTGCCAGCAGCGTATTCCCGGGGGAACTCTATGGCTACACCTTC
TRBD2,TRBJ2-3,-,TRBV5-1,CASSLGAGGPDTQYF,TGCGCCAGCAGCTTGGGAGCGGGGGGGCCAGATACGCAGTATTTT
TRBD1,TRBJ1-1,-,TRBV5-1,CASSLAGQGDAEAFF,TGCGCCAGCAGCTTGGCGGGACAGGGCGACGCTGAAGCTTTCTTT
TRBD1,TRBJ1-1,once,TRBV19,CASRQGARAFF,TGTGCCAGTCGACAGGGGGCGCGGGCTTTCTTT
TRBD1,TRBJ1-5,-,TRBV9,CARGTGTGTPYSNQPQHF,TGTGCCAGAGGAACCGGGACAGGGACACCCTATAGCAATCAGCCCCAGCATTTT
TRBD1,TRBJ1-5,-,TRBV19,CASSLGGVQPQHF,TGTGCCAGTAGTTTAGGGGGCGTTCAGCCCCAGCATTTT
TRBD1,TRBJ1-6,-,TRBV19,CASSSMGQGNSPLHF,TGTGCCAGTAGTAGCATGGGACAGGGGAATTCACCCCTCCACTTT
TRBD1,TRBJ2-2,-,TRBV11-3,CASSRTGFNTGELFF,TGTGCCAGCAGCCGGACAGGTTTTAACACCGGGGAGCTGTTTTTT
-,TRBJ1-5,-,TRBV19,CASSMRKSSAQHF,TGTGCCAGTAGTATGAGGAAGAGCTCCGCCCAGCATTTT
-,TRBJ2-7,few,TRBV20-1,CSASASYSYEQYF,TGCAGTGCTAGTGCTAGCTACTCCTACGAGCAGTACTTC
-,TRBJ1-5,-,TRBV19,CASSPVGGVDNQPQHF,TGTGCCAGTAGCCCCGTGGGGGGTGTTGACAATCAGCCCCAGCATTTT
-,TRBJ2-1,-,TRBV24-1,CATSDHSRPNEQFF,TGTGCCACCAGTGATCATAGCAGACCCAATGAGCAGTTCTTC
-,TRBJ1-6,-,TRBV2,CASPAGVNSPLHF,TGTGCCAGCCCAGCAGGCGTAAATTCACCCCTCCACTTT
TRBD1,TRBJ1-6,-,TRBV25-1,CASSERTGDSPLHF,TGTGCCAGCAGTGAAAGGACAGGGGATTCACCCCTCCACTTT
TRBD1,TRBJ1-2,-,TRBV4-2,CASSRDRDYGYTF,TGTGCCAGCAGCCGGGACAGGGACTATGGCTACACCTTC
TRBD1,TRBJ1-2,-,TRBV7-9,CASSLGDRALSDGYTF,TGTGCCAGCAGCTTAGGGGACAGGGCTCTTTCGGATGGCTACACCTTC
-,TRBJ1-1,-,TRBV5-6,CASSSGYLGGYPEAFF,TGTGCCAGCAGCTCGGGATATCTGGGAGGTTACCCTGAAGCTTTCTTT
TRBD1,TRBJ1-1,-,TRBV7-9,CASSPSDRVYTEAFF,TGTGCCAGCAGCCCCTCGGACAGGGTGTACACTGAAGCTTTCTTT
-,TRBJ1-1,-,TRBV6-1,CASSELGQGEAFF,TGTGCCAGCAGTGAATTGGGGCAGGGCGAAGCTTTCTTT
TRBD1,TRBJ1-1,-,TRBV3-1/TRBV3-2,CASSQRTGSTGFF,TGTGCCAGCAGCCAAAGGACAGGGAGTACCGGTTTCTTT
TRBD1,TRBJ2-7,-,TRBV5-1,CASSPGQGIYEQYF,TGCGCCAGCAGCCCCGGACAGGGGATCTACGAGCAGTACTTC
-,TRBJ1-4,-,TRBV7-2,CASSQGQSGEKLFF,TGTGCCAGCAGCCAAGGACAGAGCGGCGAAAAACTGTTTTTT
-,TRBJ1-1,-,TRBV29-1,CSVLSNTEAFF,TGCAGCGTTCTAAGCAACACTGAAGCTTTCTTT
TRBD1,TRBJ1-4,-,TRBV9,CASSASQGINEKLFF,TGTGCCAGCAGCGCGTCACAGGGGATCAATGAAAAACTGTTTTTT
TRBD1,TRBJ2-7,-,TRBV9,CASSPPGTGNYEQYF,TGTGCCAGCAGCCCCCCCGGGACAGGGAACTACGAGCAGTACTTC
TRBD1,TRBJ1-5,-,TRBV4-2,CASSQGTGAYQPQHF,TGTGCCAGCAGCCAGGGGACAGGCGCCTATCAGCCCCAGCATTTT
-,TRBJ1-5,-,TRBV18,CASSPQGGWGNQPQHF,TGTGCCAGCTCACCCCAAGGCGGGTGGGGAAATCAGCCCCAGCATTTT
-,TRBJ2-2,-,TRBV11-3,CASSLGVTGELFF,TGTGCCAGCAGCTTGGGAGTCACCGGGGAGCTGTTTTTT
-,TRBJ1-1,-,TRBV19,CASSIQVENTEAFF,TGTGCCAGTAGTATTCAGGTGGAGAACACTGAAGCTTTCTTT
TRBD1,TRBJ2-1,-,TRBV7-6,CASSLEPSGRGRRNEQFF,TGTGCCAGCAGCTTAGAACCCTCCGGCAGGGGGCGCCGTAATGAGCAGTTCTTC